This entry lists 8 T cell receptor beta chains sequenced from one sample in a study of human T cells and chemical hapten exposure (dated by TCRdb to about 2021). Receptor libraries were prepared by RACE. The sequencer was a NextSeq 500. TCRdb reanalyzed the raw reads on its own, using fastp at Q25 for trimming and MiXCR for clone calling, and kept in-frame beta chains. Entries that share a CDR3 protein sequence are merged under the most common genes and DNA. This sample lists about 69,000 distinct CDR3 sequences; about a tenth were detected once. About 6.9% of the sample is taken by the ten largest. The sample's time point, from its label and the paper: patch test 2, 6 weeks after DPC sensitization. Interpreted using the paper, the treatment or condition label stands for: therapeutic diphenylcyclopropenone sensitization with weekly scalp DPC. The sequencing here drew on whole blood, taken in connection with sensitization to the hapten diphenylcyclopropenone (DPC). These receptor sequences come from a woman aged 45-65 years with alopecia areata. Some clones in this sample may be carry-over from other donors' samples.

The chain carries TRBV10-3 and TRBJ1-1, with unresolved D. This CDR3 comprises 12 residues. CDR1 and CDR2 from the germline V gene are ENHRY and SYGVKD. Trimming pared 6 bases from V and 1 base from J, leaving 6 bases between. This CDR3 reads CAISNTNTEAFF. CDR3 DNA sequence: TGTGCCATCAGCAACACGAACACTGAAGCTTTCTTT.

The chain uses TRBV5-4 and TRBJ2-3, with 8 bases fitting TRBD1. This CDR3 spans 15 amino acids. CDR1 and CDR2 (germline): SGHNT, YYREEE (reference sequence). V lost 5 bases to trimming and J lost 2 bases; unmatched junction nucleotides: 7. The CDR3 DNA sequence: TGTGCCAGCAGTGTGGACAGGGCGTACACAGATACGCAGTATTTT. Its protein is CASSVDRAYTDTQYF.

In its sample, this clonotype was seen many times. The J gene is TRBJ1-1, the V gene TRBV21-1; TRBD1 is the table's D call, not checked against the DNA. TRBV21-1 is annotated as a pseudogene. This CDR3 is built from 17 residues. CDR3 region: CASSKERQGVTDTEAFF. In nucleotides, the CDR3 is TGTGCCAGCAGCAAGGAAAGACAGGGGGTTACGGACACTGAAGCTTTCTTT.

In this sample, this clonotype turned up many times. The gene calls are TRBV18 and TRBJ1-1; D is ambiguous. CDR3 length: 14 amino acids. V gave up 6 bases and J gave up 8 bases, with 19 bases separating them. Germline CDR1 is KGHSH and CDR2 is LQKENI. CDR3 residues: CASSPPTATFEAFF. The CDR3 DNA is TGTGCCAGCTCTCCCCCAACAGCCACCTTCGAAGCTTTCTTT.

Here the CDR3 reads CASRGGLNTEAFF. The DNA of the CDR3 is TGTGCCAGCAGAGGTGGTTTGAACACTGAAGCTTTCTTT. This sequence joins TRBV6-4 and TRBJ1-1; no definite D call. Germline CDR1 and CDR2: MRHNA and SNTAGT. This CDR3 comprises 13 residues. Trimming stripped 6 bases from V and 0 bases from J, with 8 bases between.

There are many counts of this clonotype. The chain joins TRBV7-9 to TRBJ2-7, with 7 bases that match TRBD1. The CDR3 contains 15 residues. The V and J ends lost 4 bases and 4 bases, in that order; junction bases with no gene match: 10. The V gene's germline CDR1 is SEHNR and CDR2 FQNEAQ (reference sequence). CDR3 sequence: CASSSDVNRGYEQYF. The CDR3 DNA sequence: TGTGCCAGCAGCTCAGACGTAAACAGGGGATACGAGCAGTACTTC.

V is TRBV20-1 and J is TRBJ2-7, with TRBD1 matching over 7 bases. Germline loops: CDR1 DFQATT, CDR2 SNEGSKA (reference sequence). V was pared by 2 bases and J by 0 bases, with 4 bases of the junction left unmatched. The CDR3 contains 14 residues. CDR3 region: CSARSGGNSYEQYF. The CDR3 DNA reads TGCAGTGCTAGATCAGGGGGAAACTCCTACGAGCAGTACTTC.

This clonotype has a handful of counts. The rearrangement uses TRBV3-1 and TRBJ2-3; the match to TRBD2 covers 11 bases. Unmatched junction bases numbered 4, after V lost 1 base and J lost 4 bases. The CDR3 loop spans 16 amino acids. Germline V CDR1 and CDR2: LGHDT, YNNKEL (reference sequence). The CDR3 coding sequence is TGTGCCAGCAGCCAAGTAGCGGGAGGGCCGTCAGATACGCAGTATTTT. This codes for CASSQVAGGPSDTQYF.